This TCR beta chain is drawn from a study of post-analysis software for immune sequencing data. CDR1 and CDR2 from the germline V gene are MNHEY and SMNVEV (reference sequence). The ends were cut back, 6 bases at V and 2 bases at J, with 5 bases in the middle. CDR3 length: 11 residues. This clonotype was seen at least ten times. TCR beta cDNA libraries had unique molecular identifiers. TCRdb used MiXCR to reprocess the PCR reads, holding one entry per CDR3 protein. Among 150,000 to 200,000 distinct CDR3 sequences, about 37% were seen once, and the ten largest hold around 30%. This receptor was taken from a girl aged 10 to 17 with multiple sclerosis. The specimen comprised blood, sampled after autologous hematopoietic stem cell transplantation. V and J are TRBV27 and TRBJ2-7; D is uncertain. CDR3 loop: CASRNTYEQYF. The CDR3 DNA reads as TGTGCCAGCAGGAACACCTACGAGCAGTACTTC.